The 7 T cell receptor beta chains reported below all come from one sample, sequenced in a study of T cell responses to AZD1222 COVID-19 vaccine. Libraries were prepared by immunoSEQ multiplex PCR; TCRdb keeps only in-frame clonotypes and omits some of them. The repertoire includes over 100,000 clones, 89% of them detected once, and 6.3% sits in the top ten. Sample: peripheral blood, taken on day 0 of AZD1222 vaccination. These receptors all stem from an adult in good health.

This clone was seen a single time. V gene TRBV18 combines with J gene TRBJ1-2; D is unresolved. Germline V CDR1 and CDR2: KGHSH, LQKENI. The ends were cut back, 3 bases at V and 6 bases at J, with 20 bases in the middle. The CDR3 is 16 residues long. The DNA of the CDR3 is TGTGCCAGCTCACCTCCGGGCCGAGTACGAGATGATGGCTACACCTTC. It is translated as CASSPPGRVRDDGYTF.

V and J are TRBV19 and TRBJ1-1; D remains unclear. This CDR3 spans 12 amino acids. The ends were cut back, 5 bases at V and 9 bases at J, with 13 bases in the middle. The germline V gene has CDR1 LNHDA and CDR2 SQIVND (reference sequence). The DNA of the CDR3 is TGTGCCAGTAGTCTCGGCAGAGGGCAAGCTTTCTTT. This encodes CASSLGRGQAFF.

The chain links TRBV19 to TRBJ2-1; TRBD2 matches at 8 bases. Germline CDR1 reads LNHDA; CDR2 reads SQIVND (reference sequence). V lost 0 bases to trimming and J lost 6 bases; unmatched junction nucleotides: 7. The CDR3 is made up of 16 amino acids. CDR3 nucleotide sequence: TGTGCCAGTAGTATAGATCTCCGGGGGGGCCTCAATGAGCAGTTCTTC. It specifies CASSIDLRGGLNEQFF.

The J gene is TRBJ2-5, the V gene TRBV24-1, with D possibly matching TRBD1 (6 bases). This CDR3 contains 15 residues. Germline values: CDR1 KGHDR, CDR2 SFDVKD. V lost 2 bases to trimming and J lost 1 base, with 10 bases between them. The CDR3 bases are TGTGCCACCAGTGATTCGGGGACATTCCAAGAGACCCAGTACTTC. It translates to CATSDSGTFQETQYF.

The V and J genes are TRBV7-9 and TRBJ1-2; TRBD1 agrees at 12 bases. The CDR3 runs 17 residues. Germline assignment: CDR1 SEHNR and CDR2 FQNEAQ (reference sequence). Trimming removed 4 bases from V and 0 bases from J; junction bases left unmatched: 6. Here the CDR3 DNA reads TGTGCCAGCAGCTCGACGGGACAGGGGGCCCCTAACTATGGCTACACCTTC. Its protein product is CASSSTGQGAPNYGYTF.

Comment on this clone: Other DNA sequences of this sample code for an identical CDR3. The gene calls are TRBV18 and TRBJ1-1, with 7 positions matching TRBD1. The germline V gene encodes CDR1 KGHSH and CDR2 LQKENI. The CDR3 covers 14 residues. J was trimmed by 6 bases and V by 6 bases; bases with no gene match: 10. CDR3 bases: TGTGCCAGCTCCCCCCTCGACAGGGCGGCTGAAGCTTTCTTT. It specifies CASSPLDRAAEAFF. The entire variable domain, with the rest obtained from reference TRBV18 and TRBJ1-1, is as follows: NAGVMQNPRHLVRRRGQEARLRCSPMKGHSHVYWYRQLPEEGLKFMVYLQKENIIDESGMPKERFSAEFPKEGPSILRIQQVVRGDSAAYFCASSPLDRAAEAFFGQGTRLTVV.

This chain uses TRBV7-2 with TRBJ1-4; TRBD1 matches at 8 bases. The CDR3 extends over 15 amino acids. V lost 5 bases and J lost 3; bases outside the gene matches: 5. Per the germline V gene, CDR1 is SGHTA and CDR2 is FQGNSA. The CDR3 DNA sequence: TGTGCCAGCAGCCGTGGACAGGGAGCTAATGAAAAACTGTTTTTT. Translating gives CASSRGQGANEKLFF.